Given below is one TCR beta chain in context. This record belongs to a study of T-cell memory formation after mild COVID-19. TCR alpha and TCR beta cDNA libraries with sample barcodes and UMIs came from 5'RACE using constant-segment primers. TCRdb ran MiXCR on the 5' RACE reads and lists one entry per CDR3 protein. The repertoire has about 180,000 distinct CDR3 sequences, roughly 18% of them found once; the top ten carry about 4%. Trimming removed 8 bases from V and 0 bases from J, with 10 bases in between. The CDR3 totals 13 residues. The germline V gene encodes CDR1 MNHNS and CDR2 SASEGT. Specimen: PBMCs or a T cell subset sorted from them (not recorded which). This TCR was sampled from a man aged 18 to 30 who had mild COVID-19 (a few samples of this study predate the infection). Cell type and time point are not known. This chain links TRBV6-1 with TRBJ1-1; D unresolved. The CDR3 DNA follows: TGTGCCAGCGCCCGGGGAATGAACACTGAAGCTTTCTTT. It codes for CASARGMNTEAFF.